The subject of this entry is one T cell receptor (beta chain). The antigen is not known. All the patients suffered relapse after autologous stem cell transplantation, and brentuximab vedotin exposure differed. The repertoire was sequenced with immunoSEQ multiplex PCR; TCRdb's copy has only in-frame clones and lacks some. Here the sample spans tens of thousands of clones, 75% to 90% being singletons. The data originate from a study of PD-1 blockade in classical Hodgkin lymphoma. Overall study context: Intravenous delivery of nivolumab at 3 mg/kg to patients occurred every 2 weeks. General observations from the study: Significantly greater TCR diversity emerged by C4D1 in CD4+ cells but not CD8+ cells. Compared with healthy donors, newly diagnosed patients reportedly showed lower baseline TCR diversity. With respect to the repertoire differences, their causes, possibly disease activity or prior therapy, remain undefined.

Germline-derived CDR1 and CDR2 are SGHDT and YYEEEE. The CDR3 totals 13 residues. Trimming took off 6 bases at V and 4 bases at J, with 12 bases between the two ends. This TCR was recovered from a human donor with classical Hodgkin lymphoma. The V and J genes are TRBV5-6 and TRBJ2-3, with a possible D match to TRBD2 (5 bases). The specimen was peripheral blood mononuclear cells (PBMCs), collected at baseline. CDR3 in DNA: TGTGCCAGCACCCACTCGGGGTCAGATACGCAGTATTTT. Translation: CASTHSGSDTQYF.